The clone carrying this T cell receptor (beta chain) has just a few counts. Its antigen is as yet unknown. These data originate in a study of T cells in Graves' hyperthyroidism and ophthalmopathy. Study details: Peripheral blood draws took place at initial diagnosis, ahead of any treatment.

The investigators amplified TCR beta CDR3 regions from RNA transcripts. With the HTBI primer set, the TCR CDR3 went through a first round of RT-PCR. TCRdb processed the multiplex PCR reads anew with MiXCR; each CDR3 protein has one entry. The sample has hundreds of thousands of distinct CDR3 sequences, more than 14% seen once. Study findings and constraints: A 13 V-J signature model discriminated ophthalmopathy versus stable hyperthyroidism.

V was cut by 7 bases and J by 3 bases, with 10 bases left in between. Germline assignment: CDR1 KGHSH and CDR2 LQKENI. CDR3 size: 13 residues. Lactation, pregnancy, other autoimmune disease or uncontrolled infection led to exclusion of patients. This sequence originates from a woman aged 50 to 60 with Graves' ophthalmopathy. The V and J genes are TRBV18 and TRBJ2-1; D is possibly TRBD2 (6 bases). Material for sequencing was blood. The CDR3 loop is CASLTTSYNEQFF. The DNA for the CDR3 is TGTGCCAGCTTGACGACTAGCTACAATGAGCAGTTCTTC.